This record looks at one T cell receptor (beta chain) sequence and its context. Antigen: not known. The data were produced by immunoSEQ multiplex PCR, yet TCRdb's version contains in-frame clones alone and is incomplete. The data contain 85,000 to 130,000 clones, approximately 87% of them singletons. The data belong to a study of T cell responses to AZD1222 COVID-19 vaccine. Notes on the study in general: Donors, mostly white British, included more females; clonal diversity was possibly underestimated. No day 14 peak samples; only post-peak repertoires were characterized. As reported, nearly half of all spike-specific TCRs target variant regions that are unmutated. Baseline seropositivity occurred in only a handful of AZD1222 recipients.

V was cut by 5 bases and J by 0 bases, with 11 bases left in between. The CDR3 runs 15 residues. The germline gives CDR1 SEHNR, CDR2 FQNEAQ (reference sequence). This specimen was peripheral blood, taken on day 0 of AZD1222 vaccination. The sequence came from an adult in good health. The chain couples TRBV7-9 to TRBJ2-1; D not resolved. CDR3 loop: CASSEALSSYNEQFF. CDR3 DNA: TGTGCCAGCAGCGAAGCGCTGAGCTCCTACAATGAGCAGTTCTTC.